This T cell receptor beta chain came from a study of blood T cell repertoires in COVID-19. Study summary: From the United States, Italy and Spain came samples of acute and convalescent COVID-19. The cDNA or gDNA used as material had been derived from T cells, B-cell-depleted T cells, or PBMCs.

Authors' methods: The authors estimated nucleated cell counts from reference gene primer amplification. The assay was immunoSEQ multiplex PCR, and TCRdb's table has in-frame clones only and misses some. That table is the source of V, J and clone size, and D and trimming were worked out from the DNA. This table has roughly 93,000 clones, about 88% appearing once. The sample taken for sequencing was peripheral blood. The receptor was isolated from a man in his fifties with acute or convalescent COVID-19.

This CDR3 reads CASRDRGPIRPQHF. The CDR3 nucleotides are TGTGCCAGCCGGGACAGGGGGCCGATCAGGCCCCAGCATTTT. The V gene is TRBV19, the J gene TRBJ1-5; 12 bases match TRBD1. Germline CDR1 reads LNHDA; CDR2 reads SQIVND (reference sequence). J lost 9 bases, V lost 9 bases, and 9 bases had no gene match. The CDR3 length is 14 residues. Full variable domain (rest looked up from reference TRBV19 and TRBJ1-5): DGGITQSPKYLFRKEGQNVTLSCEQNLNHDAMYWYRQDPGQGLRLIYYSQIVNDFQKGDIAEGYSVSREKKESFPLTVTSAQKNPTAFYLCASRDRGPIRPQHFGDGTRLSIL.